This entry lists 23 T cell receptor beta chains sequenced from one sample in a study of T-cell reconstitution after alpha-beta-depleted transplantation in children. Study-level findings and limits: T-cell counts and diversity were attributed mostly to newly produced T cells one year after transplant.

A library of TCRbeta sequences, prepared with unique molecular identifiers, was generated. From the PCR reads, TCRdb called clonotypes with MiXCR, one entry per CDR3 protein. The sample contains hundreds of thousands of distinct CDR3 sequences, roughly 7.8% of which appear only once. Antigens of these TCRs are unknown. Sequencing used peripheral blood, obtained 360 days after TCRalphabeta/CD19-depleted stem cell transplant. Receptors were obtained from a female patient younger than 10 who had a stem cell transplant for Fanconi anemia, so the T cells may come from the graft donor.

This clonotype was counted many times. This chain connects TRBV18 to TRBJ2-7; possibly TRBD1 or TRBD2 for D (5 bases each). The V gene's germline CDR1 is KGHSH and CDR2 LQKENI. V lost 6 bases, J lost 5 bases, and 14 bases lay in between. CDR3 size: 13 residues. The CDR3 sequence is CASSLPGRDEQYF. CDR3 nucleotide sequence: TGTGCCAGCTCCCTCCCGGGACGGGACGAGCAGTACTTC.

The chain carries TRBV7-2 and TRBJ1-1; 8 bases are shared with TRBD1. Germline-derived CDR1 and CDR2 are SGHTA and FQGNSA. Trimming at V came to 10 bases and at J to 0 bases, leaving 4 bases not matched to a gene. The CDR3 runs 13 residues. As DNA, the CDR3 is TGTGCCACCCGGACAGGGCTGAACACTGAAGCTTTCTTT. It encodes CATRTGLNTEAFF.

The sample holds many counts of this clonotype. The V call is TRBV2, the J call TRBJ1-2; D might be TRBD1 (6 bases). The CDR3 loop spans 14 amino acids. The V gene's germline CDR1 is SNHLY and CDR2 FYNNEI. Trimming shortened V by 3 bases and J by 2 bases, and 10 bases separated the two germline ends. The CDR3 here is CASSDNRANYGYTF. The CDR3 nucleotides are TGTGCCAGCAGTGATAACAGGGCCAACTATGGCTACACCTTC. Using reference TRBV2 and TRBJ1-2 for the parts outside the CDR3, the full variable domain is EPEVTQTPSHQVTQMGQEVILRCVPISNHLYFYWYRQILGQKVEFLVSFYNNEISEKSEIFDDQFSVERPDGSNFTLKIRSTKLEDSAMYFCASSDNRANYGYTFGSGTRLTVV.

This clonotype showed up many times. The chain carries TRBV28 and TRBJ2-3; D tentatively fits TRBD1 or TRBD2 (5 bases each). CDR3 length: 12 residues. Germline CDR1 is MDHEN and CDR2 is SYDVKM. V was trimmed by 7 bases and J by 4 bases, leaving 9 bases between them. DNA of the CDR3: TGTGCCAGCACCCTGGGGGCAGATACGCAGTATTTT. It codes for CASTLGADTQYF.

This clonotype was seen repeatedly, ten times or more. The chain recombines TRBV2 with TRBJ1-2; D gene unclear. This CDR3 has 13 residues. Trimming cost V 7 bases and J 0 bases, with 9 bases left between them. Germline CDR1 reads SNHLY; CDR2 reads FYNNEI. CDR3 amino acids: CASIQPSNYGYTF. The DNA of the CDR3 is TGTGCCAGCATCCAGCCCTCTAACTATGGCTACACCTTC.

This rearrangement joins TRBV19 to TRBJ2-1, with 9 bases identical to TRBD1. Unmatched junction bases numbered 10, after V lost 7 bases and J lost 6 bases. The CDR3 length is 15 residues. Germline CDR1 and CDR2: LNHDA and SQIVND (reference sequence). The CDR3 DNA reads TGTGCCAGTAAAAGACAGGGGGGCCTAGGCAATGAGCAGTTCTTC. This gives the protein CASKRQGGLGNEQFF.

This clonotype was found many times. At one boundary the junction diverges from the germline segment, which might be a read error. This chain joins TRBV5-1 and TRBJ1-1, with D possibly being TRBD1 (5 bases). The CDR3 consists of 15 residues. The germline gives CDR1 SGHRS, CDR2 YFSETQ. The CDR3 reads CASSLEAGLKTEAFF. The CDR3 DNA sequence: TGCGCCAGCAGCTTGGAAGCAGGGTTGAAGACTGAAGCTTTCTTT.

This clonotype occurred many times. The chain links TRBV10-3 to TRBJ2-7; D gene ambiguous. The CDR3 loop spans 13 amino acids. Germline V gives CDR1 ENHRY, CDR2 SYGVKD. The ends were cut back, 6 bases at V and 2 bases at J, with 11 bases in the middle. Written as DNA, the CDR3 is TGTGCCATCAGCCCTACGTTCACCTACGAGCAGTACTTC. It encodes CAISPTFTYEQYF.

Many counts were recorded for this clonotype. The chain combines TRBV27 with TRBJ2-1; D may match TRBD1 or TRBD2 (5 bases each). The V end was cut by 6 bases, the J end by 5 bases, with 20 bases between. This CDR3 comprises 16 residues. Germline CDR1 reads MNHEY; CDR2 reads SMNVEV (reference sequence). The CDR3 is CASRLGPGPRDNEQFF. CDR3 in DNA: TGTGCCAGCAGACTGGGACCCGGACCCCGCGACAATGAGCAGTTCTTC.

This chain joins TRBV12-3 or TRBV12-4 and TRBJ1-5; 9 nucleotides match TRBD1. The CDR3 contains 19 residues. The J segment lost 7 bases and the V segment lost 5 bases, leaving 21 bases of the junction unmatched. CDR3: CASSLILELGDRVSQPQHF. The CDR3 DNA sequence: TGTGCCAGCAGTCTAATTCTCGAGTTGGGGGACAGGGTATCGCAGCCCCAGCATTTT.

CDR3 sequence reads: CASSFPEGYTF. CDR3 bases: TGTGCCAGCAGCTTTCCTGAGGGCTACACCTTC. The chain couples TRBV7-9 to TRBJ1-2; D gene unclear. The CDR3 totals 11 residues. CDR1 and CDR2 (germline): SEHNR, FQNEAQ (reference sequence). V lost 3 bases and J 8 bases, leaving 7 bases between the germline ends.

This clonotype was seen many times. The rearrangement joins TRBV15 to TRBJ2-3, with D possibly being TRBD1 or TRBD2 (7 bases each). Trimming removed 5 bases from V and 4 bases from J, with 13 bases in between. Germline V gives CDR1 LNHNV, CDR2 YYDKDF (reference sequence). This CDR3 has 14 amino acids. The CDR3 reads CATSPGGDADTQYF. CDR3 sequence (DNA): TGTGCCACCAGCCCAGGGGGGGACGCAGATACGCAGTATTTT.

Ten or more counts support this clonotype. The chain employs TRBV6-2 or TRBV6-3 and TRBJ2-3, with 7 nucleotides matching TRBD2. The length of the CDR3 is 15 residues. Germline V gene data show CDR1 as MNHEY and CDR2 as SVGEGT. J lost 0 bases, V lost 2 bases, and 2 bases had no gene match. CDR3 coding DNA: TGTGCCAGCAGTTACGGTAGCGGGAGCACAGATACGCAGTATTTT. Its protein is CASSYGSGSTDTQYF.

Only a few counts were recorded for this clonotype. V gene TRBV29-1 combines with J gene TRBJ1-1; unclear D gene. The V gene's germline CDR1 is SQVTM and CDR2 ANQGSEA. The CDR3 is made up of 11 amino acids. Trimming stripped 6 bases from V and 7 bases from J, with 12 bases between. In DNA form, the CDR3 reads TGCAGCGTCCTATTGCCCGTTGAAGCTTTCTTT. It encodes CSVLLPVEAFF.

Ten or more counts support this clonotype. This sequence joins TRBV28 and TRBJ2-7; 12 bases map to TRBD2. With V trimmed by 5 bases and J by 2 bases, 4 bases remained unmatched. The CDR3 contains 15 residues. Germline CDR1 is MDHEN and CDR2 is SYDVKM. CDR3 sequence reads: CASSELAGGTYEQYF. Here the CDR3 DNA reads TGTGCCAGCAGTGAACTAGCGGGAGGTACCTACGAGCAGTACTTC.

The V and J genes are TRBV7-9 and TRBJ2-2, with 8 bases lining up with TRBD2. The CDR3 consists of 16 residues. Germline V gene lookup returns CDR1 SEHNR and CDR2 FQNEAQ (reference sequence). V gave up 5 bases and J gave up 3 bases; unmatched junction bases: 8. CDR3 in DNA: TGTGCCAGCAGCCCGACGGGGGGGCCGCACACCGGGGAGCTGTTTTTT. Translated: CASSPTGGPHTGELFF. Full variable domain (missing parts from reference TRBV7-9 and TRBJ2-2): DTGVSQNPRHKITKRGQNVTFRCDPISEHNRLYWYRQTLGQGPEFLTYFQNEAQLEKSRLLSDRFSAERPKGSFSTLEIQRTEQGDSAMYLCASSPTGGPHTGELFFGEGSRLTVL.

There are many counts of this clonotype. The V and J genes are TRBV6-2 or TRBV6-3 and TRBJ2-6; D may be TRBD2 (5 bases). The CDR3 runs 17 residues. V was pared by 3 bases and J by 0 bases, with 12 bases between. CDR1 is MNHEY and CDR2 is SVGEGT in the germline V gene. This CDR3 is CASSYQRNPSGANVLTF. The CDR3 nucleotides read TGTGCCAGCAGTTATCAGCGGAATCCCTCTGGGGCCAACGTCCTGACTTTC.

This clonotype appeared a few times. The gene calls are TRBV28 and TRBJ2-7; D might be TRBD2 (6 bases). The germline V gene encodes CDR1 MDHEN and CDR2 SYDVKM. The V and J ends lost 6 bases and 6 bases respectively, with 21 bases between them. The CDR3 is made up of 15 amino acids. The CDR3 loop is CASSQPGTRLSEQYF. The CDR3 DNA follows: TGTGCCAGCAGCCAACCCGGGACTCGCCTCTCCGAGCAGTACTTC.

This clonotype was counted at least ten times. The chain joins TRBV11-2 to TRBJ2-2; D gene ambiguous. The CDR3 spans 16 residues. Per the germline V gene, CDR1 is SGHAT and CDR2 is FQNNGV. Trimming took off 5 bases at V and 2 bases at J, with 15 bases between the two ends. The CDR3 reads CASSPFSLYNTGELFF. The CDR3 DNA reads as TGTGCCAGCAGCCCCTTTTCTTTGTACAACACCGGGGAGCTGTTTTTT.

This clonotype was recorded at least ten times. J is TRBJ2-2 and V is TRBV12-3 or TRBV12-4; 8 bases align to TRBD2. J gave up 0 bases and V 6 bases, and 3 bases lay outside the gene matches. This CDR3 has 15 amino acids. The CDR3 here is CASRSSGTNTGELFF. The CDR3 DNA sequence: TGTGCCAGCAGAAGTAGCGGGACGAACACCGGGGAGCTGTTTTTT.

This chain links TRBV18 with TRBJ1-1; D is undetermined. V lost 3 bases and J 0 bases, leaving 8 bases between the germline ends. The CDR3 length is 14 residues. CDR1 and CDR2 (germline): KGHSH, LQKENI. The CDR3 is CASSPRTLNTEAFF. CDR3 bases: TGTGCCAGCTCACCTCGGACCTTGAACACTGAAGCTTTCTTT.

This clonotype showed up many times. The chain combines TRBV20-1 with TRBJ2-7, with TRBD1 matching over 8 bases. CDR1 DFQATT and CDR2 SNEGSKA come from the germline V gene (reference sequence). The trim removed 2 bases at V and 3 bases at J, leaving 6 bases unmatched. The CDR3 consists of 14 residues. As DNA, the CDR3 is TGCAGTGCTAGAACACAGGGGGGACTCTACGAGCAGTACGTC. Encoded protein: CSARTQGGLYEQYV.

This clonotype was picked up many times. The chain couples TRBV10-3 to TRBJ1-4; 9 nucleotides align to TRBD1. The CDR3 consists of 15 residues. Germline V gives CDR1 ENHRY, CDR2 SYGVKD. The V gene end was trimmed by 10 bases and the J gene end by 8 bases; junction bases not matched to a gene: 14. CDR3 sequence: CATCPDRGGREKLFF. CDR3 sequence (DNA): TGTGCCACATGCCCGGACAGGGGAGGTCGGGAAAAACTGTTTTTT.